Listed below are T cell receptor beta chains from one sample, sequenced in a study of T cell responses to AZD1222 COVID-19 vaccine. TCRdb keeps only in-frame clones here, not all; method: immunoSEQ multiplex PCR. The table lists 150,000 to 160,000 clones, approximately 90% of them singletons. The specimen was peripheral blood, collected on day 0 of AZD1222 vaccination. Receptors were obtained from an adult in good health. Both conserved end residues are part of each CDR3. D genes are given only for firm matches. For some rows the clone size is stated as once, few or many, or as a class when expanded; others skip it.

once	.	TRBV5-6	TRBJ2-1	TGTGCCGGAAGCCGCGGGACCATATATGAGCAGTTCTTC	CAGSRGTIYEQFF
once	.	TRBV21-1	TRBJ1-3	TGTGCCAGCAGAATCCCCACCTCTGGAAACACCATATATTTT	CASRIPTSGNTIYF
.	.	TRBV24-1	TRBJ2-1	TGTGCCACCAGTAATCCCAATGAGCAGTTCTTC	CATSNPNEQFF
.	TRBD1	TRBV29-1	TRBJ1-2	TGCAGCGTTTCGGACAGGGAGGATGGCTACACCTTC	CSVSDREDGYTF
.	.	TRBV7-8	TRBJ1-4	TGTGCCAGCAGCTTAGGTCTCATTAATGAAAAACTGTTTTTT	CASSLGLINEKLFF
.	.	TRBV12-3/TRBV12-4	TRBJ1-2	TGTGCCAGCAGTCCGGACAGTAACTATGGCTACACCTTC	CASSPDSNYGYTF
.	.	TRBV11-2	TRBJ2-1	TGTGCCAGCAACATCAATGTCGGGGGCTCTAATGAGCAGTTCTTC	CASNINVGGSNEQFF
.	.	TRBV6-5	TRBJ1-2	TGTGCCAGCAGCCAAACGCGTTATGGCTACACCTTC	CASSQTRYGYTF
.	.	TRBV2	TRBJ2-5	TGTGCCAGCAGTGAAGCGTCTGGACAGAAAGAGACCCAGTACTTC	CASSEASGQKETQYF
.	TRBD2	TRBV6-2/TRBV6-3	TRBJ2-5	TGTGCCAGCAGTTACAAGCTAGCGGGGGCCCCCCAAGAGACCCAGTACTTC	CASSYKLAGAPQETQYF
.	TRBD2	TRBV5-1	TRBJ2-7	TGCGCCAGCACTAGGGGAGCGGGGGACTCCTACGAGCAGTACTTC	CASTRGAGDSYEQYF
.	TRBD1	TRBV6-2/TRBV6-3	TRBJ2-5	TGTGCCAGCAGTCCGGGACAGGGGGCGCGAGGGGAGACCCAGTACTTC	CASSPGQGARGETQYF
.	TRBD1	TRBV28	TRBJ2-7	TGTGCCAGCAGCCCAACGGACAGGGCCGAGCAGTACTTC	CASSPTDRAEQYF
.	TRBD1	TRBV25-1	TRBJ2-2	TGTGCCAGCAGTGAAGGCCCCAGGGGGCTCACCGGGGAGCTGTTTTTT	CASSEGPRGLTGELFF
once	TRBD1	TRBV18	TRBJ2-5	TGTGCCAGCTCACTAAGGACAGGCGTAGAGACCCAGTACTTC	CASSLRTGVETQYF
.	TRBD1	TRBV10-2	TRBJ1-3	TGCGCCAGCAGTACCGGGACAGGGACTGGAAACACCATATATTTT	CASSTGTGTGNTIYF
.	TRBD2	TRBV7-7	TRBJ2-2	TGTGCCAGCAGCCAGAGTAGCGGGGGGACCACCGGGGAGCTGTTTTTT	CASSQSSGGTTGELFF
.	TRBD1	TRBV12-5	TRBJ1-4	TGTGCTAGTGGTCGGTCGGACAGGGGAGAAGAAAAACTGTTTTTT	CASGRSDRGEEKLFF
.	TRBD1	TRBV7-9	TRBJ2-7	TGTGCCAGCAGTTCTGGGACAGGGCCCTACGAGCAGTACTTC	CASSSGTGPYEQYF
.	.	TRBV5-1	TRBJ1-1	TGCGCCAGCAGCTTGGGGGGAAGGGAGAACACTGAAGCTTTCTTT	CASSLGGRENTEAFF
.	TRBD1	TRBV9	TRBJ1-1	TGTGCCAGCAGCAAAAGTCCCGGGACAGGGGGCGGCAGCGGTAACACTGAAGCTTTCTTT	CASSKSPGTGGGSGNTEAFF
.	TRBD1	TRBV6-2/TRBV6-3	TRBJ1-4	TGTGCCAGCAGTCGGGACAGGGGATCGGCTAATGAAAAACTGTTTTTT	CASSRDRGSANEKLFF
.	.	TRBV25-1	TRBJ1-2	TGTGCCAGCAGTGGGACCCAGCGAGGCTACACCTTC	CASSGTQRGYTF
.	TRBD2	TRBV2	TRBJ2-2	TGTGCCAGCAGTGGACTAGCGGGGTCCGGGGAGCTGTTTTTT	CASSGLAGSGELFF
.	TRBD1	TRBV12-3/TRBV12-4	TRBJ2-1	TGTGCCAGCAGTGCCACATCCGGGACAGGGCGGATCTTC	CASSATSGTGRIF
.	.	TRBV2	TRBJ1-1	TGTGCCAGCAGTGTCGAGTTGAACACTGAAGCTTTCTTT	CASSVELNTEAFF
.	TRBD2	TRBV2	TRBJ2-5	TGTGCCAGCAGTGTAGGGCTAGCGGGGGAGACCCAGTACTTC	CASSVGLAGETQYF
once	.	TRBV10-3	TRBJ2-2	TGTGCCATCAGACCCGGTAACGGGGAGCTGTTTTTT	CAIRPGNGELFF
once	.	TRBV12-3/TRBV12-4	TRBJ2-1	TGTGCCAGCGCTTTCGGAGGTGAGCAGTTCTTC	CASAFGGEQFF
.	.	TRBV6-5	TRBJ1-1	TGTGCCAGCAGTTGGGGAGCCCCATTTGAAGCTTTCTTT	CASSWGAPFEAFF
.	.	TRBV9	TRBJ2-5	TGTGCCAGCAGCCTTAGCGAGTACGAGACCCAGTACTTC	CASSLSEYETQYF
.	.	TRBV5-1	TRBJ2-5	TGCGCCAGCAGCTTGGGAATCCAAGAGACCCAGTACTTC	CASSLGIQETQYF
.	.	TRBV30	TRBJ2-5	TGTGCCTGGGTCCCAGGGACAGAGACCCAGTACTTC	CAWVPGTETQYF
.	.	TRBV12-3/TRBV12-4	TRBJ1-4	TGTGCCAGCAGTTTGGGCCGAAAACTGTTTTTT	CASSLGRKLFF
.	.	TRBV11-3	TRBJ2-3	TGTGCCAGCAGCTCGAGCCTCGGGGAATACACAGATACGCAGTATTTT	CASSSSLGEYTDTQYF
.	.	TRBV28	TRBJ1-3	TGTGCCAGCAGCCCCCTCTCGGCGGCTCTGAGCTCTGGAAACACCATATATTTT	CASSPLSAALSSGNTIYF
.	.	TRBV29-1	TRBJ2-1	TGCAGCGTGGGGGGGCAGAGCAATTACAATGAGCAGTTCTTC	CSVGGQSNYNEQFF
.	TRBD2	TRBV19	TRBJ2-1	TGTGCCAGTAGTATCCTAGCGGCCCCTGAGCAGTTCTTC	CASSILAAPEQFF
.	.	TRBV5-1	TRBJ1-1	TGCGCCAGCAGCCAGGAACCTCAGGGGTTCACTGAAGCTTTCTTT	CASSQEPQGFTEAFF
.	TRBD1	TRBV2	TRBJ1-6	TGTGCCAGCAGTGAGGTTGGGACAGGGAATTCACCCCTCCACTTT	CASSEVGTGNSPLHF
.	TRBD2	TRBV4-1	TRBJ2-3	TGCGCCAGCAGCCAAGGAGCGGGGGGGGTACTTAGCACAGATACGCAGTATTTT	CASSQGAGGVLSTDTQYF
.	.	TRBV2	TRBJ1-6	TGTGCCAGCTGTGCCAGGGCCAATTCACCCCTCCACTTT	CASCARANSPLHF
.	.	TRBV20-1	TRBJ1-1	TGCAGTGCTGCGAGCCCCGGGAAAGCTTTCTTT	CSAASPGKAFF
.	.	TRBV27	TRBJ1-4	TGTGCCAGCAGTATCAACAAAAGGGAAAAACTGTTTTTT	CASSINKREKLFF
few	.	TRBV10-2	TRBJ1-1	TGCGCCAGCAGTGAGGATGGAGAGACTGAAGCTTTCTTT	CASSEDGETEAFF
once	TRBD1	TRBV6-5	TRBJ2-7	TGTGCCAGCAGTTTTCTACAGGGGCGAAACTACGAGCAGTACTTC	CASSFLQGRNYEQYF
.	.	TRBV10-3	TRBJ2-7	TGTGCCATCAGTGAGTCCAACGGGGACTACGAGCAGTACTTC	CAISESNGDYEQYF